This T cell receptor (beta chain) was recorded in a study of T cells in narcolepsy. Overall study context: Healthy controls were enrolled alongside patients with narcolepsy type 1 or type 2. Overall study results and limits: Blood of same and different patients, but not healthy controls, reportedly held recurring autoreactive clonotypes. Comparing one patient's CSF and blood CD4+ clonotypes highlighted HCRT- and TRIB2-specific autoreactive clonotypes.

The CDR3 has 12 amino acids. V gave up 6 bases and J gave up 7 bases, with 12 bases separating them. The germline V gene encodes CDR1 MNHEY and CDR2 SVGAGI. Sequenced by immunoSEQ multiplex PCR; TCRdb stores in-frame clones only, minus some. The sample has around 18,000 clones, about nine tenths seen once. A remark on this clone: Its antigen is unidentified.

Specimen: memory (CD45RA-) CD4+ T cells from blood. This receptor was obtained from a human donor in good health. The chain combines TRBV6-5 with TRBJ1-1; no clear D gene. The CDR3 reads CASSPSQVEAFF. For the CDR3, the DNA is TGTGCCAGCAGCCCCTCTCAGGTTGAAGCTTTCTTT.